This paragraph reports one T cell receptor beta chain. No antigen is known for it. As to time point: baseline pretreatment blood. Specified treatment: 15 Gy SBRT to primary tumor, nephrectomy 4 weeks later. Blood was sampled at baseline, 2 weeks and 4 weeks after SBRT. Clear cell pathology was present in this patient's renal cell carcinoma. Germline V gene sequence: CDR1 MDHEN, CDR2 SYDVKM. The CDR3 runs to 13 residues. V dropped 7 bases and J dropped 6 bases, with 12 bases sitting between them. Profiled with immunoSEQ multiplex PCR; TCRdb holds only in-frame clones, not every one. The sample yields 40,000 to 50,000 clones, about 83% seen once. The record originates from a study of radiation and T cells in renal cell carcinoma. Whole-study findings and limits: From baseline, blood top tumor clonotypes peaked at 2 weeks post-radiation. Without pretreatment biopsies, baseline tumor clonotype presence was undetermined.

V gene TRBV28 combines with J gene TRBJ2-2; unclear D gene. This sequence was found in an older woman with renal cell carcinoma. The sample consisted of blood, taken from a patient whose treatment included radiotherapy and nephrectomy. The CDR3 here is CASTLDVPGELFF. CDR3 DNA: TGTGCCAGCACCTTAGATGTCCCCGGGGAGCTGTTTTTT.